A selection of T cell receptor beta chains follows, all from one sample in a study of T-cell reconstitution after alpha-beta-depleted transplantation in children. A single record per CDR3 protein comes from TCRdb applying MiXCR to the PCR reads. The table lists some 550,000 distinct CDR3 sequences, 23% of them singletons, with 12% to 15% in the top ten. The starting material was PBMCs, mostly from graft donor cells, obtained 360 days after TCRalphabeta/CD19-depleted stem cell transplant. The receptors derive from a boy younger than two who had a stem cell transplant for acute myeloid leukemia, so the T cells may come from the graft donor. The CDR3 runs from the conserved cysteine through the conserved F or W. Fields, in order: clone size, V gene, J gene, D gene, CDR3 DNA, CDR3 protein. The D gene is left open where the match is weak. The listing skips clone size in some rows; elsewhere it reads once, few, many or a size class.

clone size: NA
V gene: TRBV11-2
J gene: TRBJ1-1
D gene: NA
CDR3 DNA: TGTGCCAGCAGCCCATCAAGCCCCCCTGAAGCTTTCTTT
CDR3 protein: CASSPSSPPEAFF

clone size: few
V gene: TRBV15
J gene: TRBJ1-3
D gene: NA
CDR3 DNA: TGTGCCACCAGCAGAACCAAGTCGAGAGGAAACACCATATATTTT
CDR3 protein: CATSRTKSRGNTIYF

clone size: NA
V gene: TRBV20-1
J gene: TRBJ1-4
D gene: NA
CDR3 DNA: TGCAGTGCTAACAGACGGCCCAATGAAAAACTGTTTTTT
CDR3 protein: CSANRRPNEKLFF

clone size: many
V gene: TRBV24-1
J gene: TRBJ2-1
D gene: NA
CDR3 DNA: TGTGCCACCAGTGACCGCTCCGGGACCGGGAACAATGAGCAGTTCTTC
CDR3 protein: CATSDRSGTGNNEQFF

clone size: NA
V gene: TRBV11-2
J gene: TRBJ2-5
D gene: TRBD1
CDR3 DNA: TGTGCCAGCAGCTCAAGAAGTAAGGACAGGGGGCAAGAGACCCAGTACTTC
CDR3 protein: CASSSRSKDRGQETQYF

clone size: NA
V gene: TRBV16
J gene: TRBJ2-1
D gene: TRBD2
CDR3 DNA: TGTGCCAGCAGCCTCATAGCGGGGGGGCCGTCCTACAATGAGCAGTTCTTC
CDR3 protein: CASSLIAGGPSYNEQFF

clone size: many
V gene: TRBV12-3/TRBV12-4
J gene: TRBJ2-1
D gene: TRBD2
CDR3 DNA: TGTGCCAGCAGACCGGGACTAGCGGGCAATGAGCAGTTCTTC
CDR3 protein: CASRPGLAGNEQFF

clone size: many
V gene: TRBV27
J gene: TRBJ2-7
D gene: TRBD2
CDR3 DNA: TGTGCCAGCAGTTCCCGCGGGGGGCCGAGGATCGAGCAGTACTTC
CDR3 protein: CASSSRGGPRIEQYF

clone size: few
V gene: TRBV20-1
J gene: TRBJ2-4
D gene: NA
CDR3 DNA: TGCAGTGCTAGTCCACTCCTTGCAGGGGCCAAAAACATTCAGTACTTC
CDR3 protein: CSASPLLAGAKNIQYF

clone size: many
V gene: TRBV29-1
J gene: TRBJ2-7
D gene: NA
CDR3 DNA: TGCAGCGTTACCCACTCCTCCCGCTCCTACGAGCAGTACTTC
CDR3 protein: CSVTHSSRSYEQYF

clone size: many
V gene: TRBV9
J gene: TRBJ1-1
D gene: TRBD1
CDR3 DNA: TGTGCCAGCAGCGGGACAGGGACTGAAGCTTTCTTT
CDR3 protein: CASSGTGTEAFF

clone size: many
V gene: TRBV9
J gene: TRBJ2-2
D gene: NA
CDR3 DNA: TGTGCCAGCACCCATAACACTGTGGGGGCTACCGGGGAGCTGTTTTTT
CDR3 protein: CASTHNTVGATGELFF

clone size: many
V gene: TRBV18
J gene: TRBJ2-1
D gene: NA
CDR3 DNA: TGTGCCAGCTCACCACGGGGGACAATCAATGAGCAGTTCTTC
CDR3 protein: CASSPRGTINEQFF

clone size: few
V gene: TRBV7-3
J gene: TRBJ1-2
D gene: NA
CDR3 DNA: TGTGCCAGCAGCTTAGATGGGGGCGCGGACTATGGCTACACCTTC
CDR3 protein: CASSLDGGADYGYTF

clone size: few
V gene: TRBV29-1
J gene: TRBJ2-1
D gene: TRBD2
CDR3 DNA: TGCAGCGGCCGTGGAAGCGGGGGGGCCCATGAGCAGTTCTTC
CDR3 protein: CSGRGSGGAHEQFF

clone size: NA
V gene: TRBV20-1
J gene: TRBJ1-2
D gene: TRBD1
CDR3 DNA: TGCTGTGCTAGTGTATCCCTCCGGGACAGGGGATACTATGGCTACACCTTC
CDR3 protein: CCASVSLRDRGYYGYTF

clone size: many
V gene: TRBV20-1
J gene: TRBJ2-7
D gene: NA
CDR3 DNA: TGCAGTGCCGCCACAGGGTCCCGCGAGCAGTACTTC
CDR3 protein: CSAATGSREQYF

clone size: NA
V gene: TRBV7-2
J gene: TRBJ2-5
D gene: TRBD2
CDR3 DNA: TGTGCCAGCAGGTCTAAAGGGACTAGCGGGGAGACCCAGTACTTC
CDR3 protein: CASRSKGTSGETQYF

clone size: NA
V gene: TRBV28
J gene: TRBJ2-3
D gene: NA
CDR3 DNA: TGTGCCAGCAGTTACCCGTTCACAGATACGCAGTATTTT
CDR3 protein: CASSYPFTDTQYF

clone size: few
V gene: TRBV7-2
J gene: TRBJ2-5
D gene: NA
CDR3 DNA: TGTGCCAGCAGCCCCCCAGGGAGGCCAAAAGAGACCCAGTACTTC
CDR3 protein: CASSPPGRPKETQYF

clone size: NA
V gene: TRBV21-1
J gene: TRBJ2-5
D gene: NA
CDR3 DNA: TGTGCCAGCAGCAACCGACTAGCGGGGAGTCAAGAGACCCAGTACTTC
CDR3 protein: CASSNRLAGSQETQYF

clone size: NA
V gene: TRBV12-3/TRBV12-4
J gene: TRBJ1-3
D gene: NA
CDR3 DNA: TGTGCCAGCACCCACCAAGGGCCTGGAAACACCATATATTTT
CDR3 protein: CASTHQGPGNTIYF

clone size: NA
V gene: TRBV12-3/TRBV12-4
J gene: TRBJ2-5
D gene: TRBD1
CDR3 DNA: TGTGCCAGCAGTAGAGGACAGGGCCCTACTTACCAAGAGACCCAGTACTTC
CDR3 protein: CASSRGQGPTYQETQYF

clone size: NA
V gene: TRBV20-1
J gene: TRBJ2-2
D gene: NA
CDR3 DNA: TGCAGTGCTTCCGGGACCAGGGGCACCGGGGAGCTGTTTTTT
CDR3 protein: CSASGTRGTGELFF

clone size: NA
V gene: TRBV20-1
J gene: TRBJ2-3
D gene: NA
CDR3 DNA: TGCAGTGCTAGAACAGTCTCCCTTCTCACAGATACGCAGTATTTT
CDR3 protein: CSARTVSLLTDTQYF

clone size: NA
V gene: TRBV12-3/TRBV12-4
J gene: TRBJ2-3
D gene: NA
CDR3 DNA: TGTGCCAGCAGGCTCTTCTTGGGGGAAACGCAGTATTTT
CDR3 protein: CASRLFLGETQYF

clone size: NA
V gene: TRBV20-1
J gene: TRBJ2-1
D gene: NA
CDR3 DNA: TGCAGTGCTAGTCTATTCGGTGAGCAGTTCTTC
CDR3 protein: CSASLFGEQFF

clone size: few
V gene: TRBV15
J gene: TRBJ1-1
D gene: NA
CDR3 DNA: TGTGCCACCAGCAGAGATGGGGGTCGGGCCGAAGCTTTCTTT
CDR3 protein: CATSRDGGRAEAFF

clone size: few
V gene: TRBV10-3
J gene: TRBJ1-6
D gene: TRBD1
CDR3 DNA: TGTGCCATCAGGGAGACGGGACAGTATAATTCACCCCTCCACTTT
CDR3 protein: CAIRETGQYNSPLHF

clone size: NA
V gene: TRBV10-3
J gene: TRBJ2-1
D gene: TRBD1
CDR3 DNA: TGTGCCATCAGTGAGGGGACAGGGGCTCTCAATGAGCAGTTCTTC
CDR3 protein: CAISEGTGALNEQFF

clone size: few
V gene: TRBV6-1
J gene: TRBJ1-1
D gene: NA
CDR3 DNA: TGTGCCAGTTCCATGGGGGGGGGAGCTTTCTTT
CDR3 protein: CASSMGGGAFF

clone size: NA
V gene: TRBV4-3
J gene: TRBJ2-7
D gene: TRBD2
CDR3 DNA: TGCGCCAGCAGCCAAGAGACTAGCAGCTACGAGCAGTACTTC
CDR3 protein: CASSQETSSYEQYF

clone size: NA
V gene: TRBV7-2
J gene: TRBJ1-5
D gene: NA
CDR3 DNA: TGTGCCAGTAGACCCGGGCCCTATAGCAATCAGCCCCAGCATTTT
CDR3 protein: CASRPGPYSNQPQHF

clone size: NA
V gene: TRBV25-1
J gene: TRBJ1-1
D gene: NA
CDR3 DNA: TGTGCCAGCAGTCGGTACGGGGGATCGGACACTGAAGCTTTCTTT
CDR3 protein: CASSRYGGSDTEAFF

clone size: many
V gene: TRBV10-3
J gene: TRBJ2-3
D gene: NA
CDR3 DNA: TGTGCCATCAGTTCGACAGGACGGGGGGCAGATACGCAGTATTTT
CDR3 protein: CAISSTGRGADTQYF

clone size: once
V gene: TRBV6-1
J gene: TRBJ1-3
D gene: NA
CDR3 DNA: TGTGCCAGCAGCCTCGGGTGGGGGACTCCTGGAAACACCATATATTTT
CDR3 protein: CASSLGWGTPGNTIYF

clone size: few
V gene: TRBV20-1
J gene: TRBJ2-3
D gene: TRBD2
CDR3 DNA: TGCAGTGCCCCTTTGGAGCGGGGGTTGTCATTCGCAGATACGCAGTATTTT
CDR3 protein: CSAPLERGLSFADTQYF

clone size: few
V gene: TRBV5-1
J gene: TRBJ2-5
D gene: NA
CDR3 DNA: TGCGCCAGCCGGGACAAACAAGAGACCCAGTACTTC
CDR3 protein: CASRDKQETQYF

clone size: few
V gene: TRBV20-1
J gene: TRBJ2-7
D gene: NA
CDR3 DNA: TGCAGTGCTAGAGATCTGGGGGGGCGAATCTACGAGCAGTACTTC
CDR3 protein: CSARDLGGRIYEQYF

clone size: many
V gene: TRBV29-1
J gene: TRBJ2-2
D gene: TRBD1
CDR3 DNA: TGCAGCGTGGGAGACCCCGGGACAGGGAACACCGGGGAGCTGTTTTTT
CDR3 protein: CSVGDPGTGNTGELFF

clone size: NA
V gene: TRBV20-1
J gene: TRBJ2-4
D gene: NA
CDR3 DNA: TGCAGTGCTAGCCCCTATACTGAGGGGGGCCCCAAAAACATTCAGTACTTC
CDR3 protein: CSASPYTEGGPKNIQYF

clone size: many
V gene: TRBV29-1
J gene: TRBJ2-2
D gene: NA
CDR3 DNA: TGCAGCGTTGCTAGAGGTGCCGGGGAGCTGTTTTTT
CDR3 protein: CSVARGAGELFF

clone size: NA
V gene: TRBV28
J gene: TRBJ2-5
D gene: NA
CDR3 DNA: TGTGCCAGCAGTTTGGTTATAGGTATGGACACCGTTGATTGGTACCAAGAGACCCAGTACTTC
CDR3 protein: CASSLVIGMDTVDWYQETQYF

clone size: NA
V gene: TRBV12-3/TRBV12-4
J gene: TRBJ2-5
D gene: TRBD1
CDR3 DNA: TGTGCCAGCAGTTTCAACAGGGGGCAGGGAGAGACCCAGTACTTC
CDR3 protein: CASSFNRGQGETQYF